The next 17 T cell receptor beta chains were all read from a single sample in a study of T cells in women clearing cervical HPV infection. The protocol was immunoSEQ multiplex PCR, while the TCRdb copy is restricted to in-frame clones and leaves out a portion. The sample's table shows tens of thousands of clones. Sequences were obtained from blood buffy coat. The receptors here all came from a woman between 18 and 70 years old with a cervical HPV16 infection that either progressed to CIN3+ or cleared (not recorded which).

On this clone: From the germline J gene comes the end of the CDR3, since the read stops 3 residues before it. The chain combines TRBV10-3 with TRBJ2-7, with D uncertain. The CDR3 has 13 amino acids. Germline loops: CDR1 ENHRY, CDR2 SYGVKD. V gave up 6 bases and J gave up 2 bases, with 11 bases separating them. The covered CDR3 bases are TGTGCCATCAGCACGGGTAACCCCTACGAG. Protein: CAISTGNPYE. The whole CDR3 sequence is CAISTGNPYEQYF.

To note about this clone: The CDR3 end is not reached by the read, which stops 3 residues before it; the germline J gene fills it in. The chain combines TRBV19 with TRBJ2-1, with D maybe TRBD1 (6 bases). The ends were cut back, 5 bases at V and 0 bases at J, with 11 bases in the middle. The CDR3 sequence is 15 residues long. Germline V gene sequence: CDR1 LNHDA, CDR2 SQIVND (reference sequence). CDR3 DNA, as far as it was read: TGTGCCAGTAGTCTAGGACAGTTCTCCTACAATGAG. Translating it yields CASSLGQFSYNE. The CDR3, in full, reads CASSLGQFSYNEQFF.

A remark on this clone: The CDR3 end falls 3 residues outside the read, so it is completed with the germline J gene. The chain couples TRBV5-4 to TRBJ2-2, with 7 bases that match TRBD2. Germline V gene lookup returns CDR1 SGHNT and CDR2 YYREEE (reference sequence). Losses at the gene ends were 0 bases for V and 3 bases for J; bases not matched to a gene: 2. This CDR3 has 15 amino acids. The DNA read from the CDR3 is TGTGCCAGCAGCTTGGGGCGGGAGTACACCGGGGAG. Protein: CASSLGREYTGE. The full CDR3 protein is CASSLGREYTGELFF.

A word on this clone: Sequencing ends 3 residues short of the CDR3 end; the germline J gene provides the rest. The chain has TRBV20-1 and TRBJ2-5; D may be TRBD2 (6 bases). The germline CDR1 and CDR2 sequences are DFQATT and SNEGSKA (reference sequence). Trimming took 0 bases from V and 6 from J, leaving 20 bases between them. CDR3 length: 16 residues. The covered CDR3 bases are TGCAGTGCTAGAGAAGGCCCAGGGACTTTGACTCAGACC. This translates into CSAREGPGTLTQT. The entire CDR3 protein is CSAREGPGTLTQTQYF.

In regard to this clone: Read coverage stops 3 residues before the CDR3 terminus; the germline J gene supplies the remainder. The chain has TRBV7-3 and TRBJ2-2; 8 bases map to TRBD1. Germline loops: CDR1 SGHTA, CDR2 FQGTGA. J lost 6 bases, V lost 5 bases, and 17 bases had no gene match. CDR3 length: 18 residues. CDR3: CASSDSSWAGGGSGELFF. Partial CDR3 DNA: TGTGCCAGCAGCGATAGCTCCTGGGCAGGGGGCGGATCCGGGGAG.

Points on this clone: From the germline J gene comes the end of the CDR3, since the read stops 3 residues before it. The rearrangement uses TRBV2 and TRBJ1-3, with D possibly being TRBD1 (5 bases). With 8 bases removed from V and 0 bases from J, the gap between germline ends came to 11 bases. Germline V gene sequence: CDR1 SNHLY, CDR2 FYNNEI. The CDR3 loop spans 14 amino acids. The part of the CDR3 DNA that was read is TGTGCCAGCGGAGACAGAACCTCTGGAAACACC. It codes for CASGDRTSGNT. The whole CDR3 protein reads CASGDRTSGNTIYF.

About this clone: The read gets to within 3 residues of the CDR3 end, and the germline J gene fills in the rest. This rearrangement joins TRBV20-1 to TRBJ2-5, with 8 bases matching TRBD1. The CDR3 contains 14 residues. After removal of 0 bases from V and 4 bases from J, the junction contained 4 bases not matched to a gene. Germline CDR1 DFQATT, CDR2 SNEGSKA (reference sequence). The sequenced part of the CDR3 DNA is TGCAGTGCTAGAGACTACAGGGGGAGAGAGACC. Translation: CSARDYRGRET. In full, the CDR3 is CSARDYRGRETQYF.

Note on this clone: The read terminates 3 residues ahead of where the CDR3 ends, so the germline J gene completes it. The rearrangement links TRBV20-1 to TRBJ2-5, with 8 bases matching TRBD2. This CDR3 has 14 amino acids. CDR1 is DFQATT, CDR2 SNEGSKA, per germline (reference sequence). J lost 2 bases, V lost 2 bases, and 4 bases had no gene match. CDR3 bases read: TGCAGTGCTAGAATAGCGGGGTTACAAGAGACC. This sequence encodes CSARIAGLQET. The full CDR3 protein is CSARIAGLQETQYF.

As regards this clone: The read ends 3 residues shy of where the CDR3 ends; the end is completed using the germline J gene. This chain links TRBV7-9 with TRBJ2-3; 9 nucleotides agree with TRBD2. Losses at the gene ends were 5 bases for V and 4 bases for J; bases not matched to a gene: 7. The CDR3 is 15 amino acids. Per germline, CDR1 SEHNR and CDR2 FQNEAQ (reference sequence). CDR3 sequence: CASSPGTSQPDTQYF. CDR3 DNA (partial): TGTGCCAGCAGCCCTGGGACTAGCCAGCCAGATACG.

As for this clone: The CDR3 end falls 3 residues outside the read, so it is completed with the germline J gene. The chain uses TRBV7-9 and TRBJ1-5; 8 positions agree with TRBD1. J lost 9 bases, V lost 5 bases, and 6 bases had no gene match. CDR1 and CDR2 (germline): SEHNR, FQNEAQ (reference sequence). The CDR3 is 13 residues long. CDR3 residues: CASSRDRIGPQHF. CDR3 bases read: TGTGCCAGCAGCCGGGACAGGATCGGGCCC.

As concerns this clone: The DNA ends 3 residues before the CDR3 does, and the rest of the CDR3 is filled in from the germline J gene. The rearrangement uses TRBV19 and TRBJ1-2; 10 bases align to TRBD1. This CDR3 contains 14 residues. After removal of 4 bases from V and 6 bases from J, the junction contained 5 bases not matched to a gene. Per germline, CDR1 LNHDA and CDR2 SQIVND (reference sequence). The DNA read from the CDR3 is TGTGCCAGTAGTACCACCGGGACAGGGGATGGC. Protein product: CASSTTGTGDG. Given in full, the CDR3 is CASSTTGTGDGYTF.

About this clone itself: The DNA ends 3 residues before the CDR3 does, and the rest of the CDR3 is filled in from the germline J gene. The genes are TRBV11-2 and TRBJ1-3; D unresolved. The V end lost 7 bases, the J end lost 0 bases, and 10 bases lay between the germline ends. This CDR3 contains 14 residues. Germline loops: CDR1 SGHAT, CDR2 FQNNGV. The CDR3 sequence: CASTPGISGNTIYF. Partial CDR3 DNA: TGTGCCAGCACCCCAGGAATCTCTGGAAACACC. The variable domain in full, completed from reference TRBV11-2 and TRBJ1-3, reads EAGVAQSPRYKIIEKRQSVAFWCNPISGHATLYWYQQILGQGPKLLIQFQNNGVVDDSQLPKDRFSAERLKGVDSTLKIQPAKLEDSAVYLCASTPGISGNTIYFGEGSWLTVV.

Concerning this clone: The read falls 3 residues short of the CDR3 end, and the missing part is taken from the germline J gene. The rearrangement uses TRBV7-2 and TRBJ2-2, with D tentatively TRBD1 (5 bases). CDR1 is SGHTA and CDR2 is FQGNSA in the germline V gene. The CDR3 spans 14 residues. V lost 5 bases, J lost 6 bases, and 13 bases lay in between. Partial CDR3 DNA: TGTGCCAGCAGCAAAGGCGCAGGGTCCGGGGAG. It yields the protein CASSKGAGSGE. The whole CDR3 protein reads CASSKGAGSGELFF.

In regard to this clone: The read terminates 3 residues ahead of where the CDR3 ends, so the germline J gene completes it. The chain joins TRBV9 to TRBJ2-1; TRBD1 matches at 8 bases. CDR1 and CDR2 from the germline V gene are SGDLS and YYNGEE. The CDR3 length is 14 residues. Germline trimming cut 1 base from V and 7 bases from J; bases unmatched to any gene: 4. The sequenced CDR3 bases are TGTGCCAGCAGCGTACAGGACAGGGTAAATGAG. It is translated as CASSVQDRVNE. The whole CDR3 is CASSVQDRVNEQFF.

On this clone: Coverage ceases 3 residues before the CDR3 finishes, and the germline J gene fills in the end. The chain has TRBV19 and TRBJ1-6; 7 bases are shared with TRBD1. The CDR3 length is 14 residues. V dropped 6 bases and J dropped 6; count of bases not matched to a gene: 5. Per the germline V gene, CDR1 is LNHDA and CDR2 is SQIVND (reference sequence). Partial CDR3 DNA: TGTGCCAGTAGCCACCGACAGGGTAATTCACCC. Translating it yields CASSHRQGNSP. The complete CDR3 protein is CASSHRQGNSPLHF.

Turning to this clone: Read sequence stops 3 residues before the CDR3 end, and the germline J gene provides the missing end. The chain recombines TRBV19 with TRBJ2-4; maybe TRBD1 (6 bases). Germline-derived CDR1 and CDR2 are LNHDA and SQIVND (reference sequence). CDR3 length equals 15 residues. The V end lost 2 bases, the J end lost 3 bases, and 11 bases lay between the germline ends. The part of the CDR3 DNA that was read is TGTGCCAGTAGTATAAGTCAGGGGATCAAAAACATT. Its protein is CASSISQGIKNI. The CDR3 reads in full as CASSISQGIKNIQYF.

As concerns this clone: The read is 3 residues too short to cover the CDR3 end, so that end is filled in from the germline J gene. The V and J genes are TRBV7-6 and TRBJ1-6, with TRBD1 identical over 9 bases. Germline V gives CDR1 SGHVS, CDR2 FNYEAQ. The CDR3 has 16 amino acids. J gave up 5 bases and V 5 bases, and 7 bases lay outside the gene matches. Here the CDR3 reads CASSQDRGGNNSPLHF. The part of the CDR3 DNA that was read is TGTGCCAGCAGCCAAGACAGGGGGGGAAATAATTCACCC.